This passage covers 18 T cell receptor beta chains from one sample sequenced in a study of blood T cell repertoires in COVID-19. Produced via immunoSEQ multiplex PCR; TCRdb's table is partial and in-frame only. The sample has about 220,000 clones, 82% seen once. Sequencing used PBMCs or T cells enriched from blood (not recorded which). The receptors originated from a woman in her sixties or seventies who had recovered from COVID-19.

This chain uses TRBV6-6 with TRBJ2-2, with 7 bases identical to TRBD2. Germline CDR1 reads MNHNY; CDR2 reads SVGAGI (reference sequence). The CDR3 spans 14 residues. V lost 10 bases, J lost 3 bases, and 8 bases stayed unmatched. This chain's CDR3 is CAISGRTDTGELFF. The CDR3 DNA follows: TGTGCCATCTCCGGGAGGACGGACACCGGGGAGCTGTTTTTT.

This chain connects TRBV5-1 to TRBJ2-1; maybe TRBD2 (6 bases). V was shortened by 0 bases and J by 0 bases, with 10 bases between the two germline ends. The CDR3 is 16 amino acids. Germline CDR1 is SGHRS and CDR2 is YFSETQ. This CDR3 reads CASSLGTGSSYNEQFF. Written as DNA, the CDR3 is TGCGCCAGCAGCTTGGGGACCGGGAGCTCCTACAATGAGCAGTTCTTC.

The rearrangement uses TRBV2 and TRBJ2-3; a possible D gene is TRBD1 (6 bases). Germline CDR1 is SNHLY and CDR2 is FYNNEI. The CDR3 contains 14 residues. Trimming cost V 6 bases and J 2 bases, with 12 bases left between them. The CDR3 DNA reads TGTGCCAGCAGACGGACAGTTTCCACAGATACGCAGTATTTT. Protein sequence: CASRRTVSTDTQYF.

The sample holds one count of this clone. This CDR3 is CASSATSGRGSGEQYF. CDR3 DNA: TGTGCCAGCAGTGCGACTAGCGGGAGAGGGTCTGGCGAGCAGTACTTC. The V and J genes are TRBV4-2 and TRBJ2-7; 12 bases match TRBD2. V lost 6 bases, J lost 6 bases, and 12 bases stayed unmatched. The germline CDR1 and CDR2 sequences are LGHNA and YNFKEQ. This CDR3 is 16 amino acids long.

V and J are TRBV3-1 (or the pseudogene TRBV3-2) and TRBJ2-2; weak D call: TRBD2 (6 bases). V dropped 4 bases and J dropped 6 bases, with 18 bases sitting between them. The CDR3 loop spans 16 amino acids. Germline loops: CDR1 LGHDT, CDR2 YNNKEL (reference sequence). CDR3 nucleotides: TGTGCCAGCAGCCGCCGGGGGTCCGGCCCGGCCGGGGAGCTGTTTTTT. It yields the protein CASSRRGSGPAGELFF.

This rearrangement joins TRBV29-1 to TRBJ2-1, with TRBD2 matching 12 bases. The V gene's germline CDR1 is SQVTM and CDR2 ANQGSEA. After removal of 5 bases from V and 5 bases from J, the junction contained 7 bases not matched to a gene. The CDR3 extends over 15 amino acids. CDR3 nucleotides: TGCAGCGTTCCACCTCTAGCGGGAGGGAACAATGAGCAGTTCTTC. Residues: CSVPPLAGGNNEQFF.

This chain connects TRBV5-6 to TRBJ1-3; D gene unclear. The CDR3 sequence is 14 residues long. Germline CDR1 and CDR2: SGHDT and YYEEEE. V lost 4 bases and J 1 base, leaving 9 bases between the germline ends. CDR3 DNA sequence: TGTGCCAGCAGCCGGGTCGGATCTGGAAACACCATATATTTT. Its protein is CASSRVGSGNTIYF.

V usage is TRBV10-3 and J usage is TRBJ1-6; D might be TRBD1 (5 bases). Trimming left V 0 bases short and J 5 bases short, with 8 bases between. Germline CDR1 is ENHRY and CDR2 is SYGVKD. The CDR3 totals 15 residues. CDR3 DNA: TGTGCCATCAGTGAGTCGACAGCAAATAATTCACCCCTCCACTTT. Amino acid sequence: CAISESTANNSPLHF.

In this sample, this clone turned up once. CDR3 protein: CSARAPQGYTF. The CDR3 nucleotides are TGCAGTGCTAGAGCTCCACAAGGCTACACCTTC. The chain couples TRBV20-1 to TRBJ1-2; D is unresolved. The CDR3 covers 11 residues. With 1 base removed from V and 8 bases from J, the gap between germline ends came to 8 bases. Germline V gene sequence: CDR1 DFQATT, CDR2 SNEGSKA (reference sequence).

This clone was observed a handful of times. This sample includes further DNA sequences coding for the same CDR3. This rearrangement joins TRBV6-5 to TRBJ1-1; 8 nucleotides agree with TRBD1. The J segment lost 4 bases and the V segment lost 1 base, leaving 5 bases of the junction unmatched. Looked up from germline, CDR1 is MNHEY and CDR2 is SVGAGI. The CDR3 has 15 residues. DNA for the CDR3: TGTGCCAGCAGTTACTTTCCAGGGGGCCGCACTGAAGCTTTCTTT. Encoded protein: CASSYFPGGRTEAFF.

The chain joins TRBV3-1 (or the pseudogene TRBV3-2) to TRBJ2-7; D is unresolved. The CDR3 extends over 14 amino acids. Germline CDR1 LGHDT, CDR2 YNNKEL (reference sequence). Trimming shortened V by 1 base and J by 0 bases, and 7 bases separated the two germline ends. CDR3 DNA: TGTGCCAGCAGCCAAGTTCAGAACTCCTACGAGCAGTACTTC. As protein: CASSQVQNSYEQYF.

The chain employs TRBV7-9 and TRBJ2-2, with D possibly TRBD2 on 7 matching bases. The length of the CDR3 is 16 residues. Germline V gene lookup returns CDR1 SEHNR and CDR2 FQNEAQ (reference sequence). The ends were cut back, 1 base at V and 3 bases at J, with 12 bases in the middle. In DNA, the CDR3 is TGTGCCAGCAGCTTAGTCGGGGGGCTGTACACCGGGGAGCTGTTTTTT. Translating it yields CASSLVGGLYTGELFF.

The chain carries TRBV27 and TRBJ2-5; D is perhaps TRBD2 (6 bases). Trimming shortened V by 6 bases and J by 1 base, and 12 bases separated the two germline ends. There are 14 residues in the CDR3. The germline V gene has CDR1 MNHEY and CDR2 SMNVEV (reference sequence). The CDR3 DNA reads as TGTGCCAGCAGCTTGCGGGGAGTCCAAGAGACCCAGTACTTC. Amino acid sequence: CASSLRGVQETQYF.

DNA for the CDR3: TGCGCCAGCAGCTCGCTACAGGGACGTCATGAAAAACTGTTTTTT. This codes for CASSSLQGRHEKLFF. V and J are TRBV5-1 and TRBJ1-4; a weak D match, TRBD1 (6 bases). Germline-derived CDR1 and CDR2 are SGHRS and YFSETQ. The CDR3 is 15 amino acids. V gave up 3 bases and J gave up 6 bases, with 15 bases separating them.

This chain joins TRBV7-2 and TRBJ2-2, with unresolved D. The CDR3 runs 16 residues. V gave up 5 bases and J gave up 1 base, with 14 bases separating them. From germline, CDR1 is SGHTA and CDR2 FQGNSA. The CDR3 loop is CASSPFMAKNTGELFF. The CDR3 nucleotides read TGTGCCAGCAGCCCTTTTATGGCCAAGAACACCGGGGAGCTGTTTTTT.

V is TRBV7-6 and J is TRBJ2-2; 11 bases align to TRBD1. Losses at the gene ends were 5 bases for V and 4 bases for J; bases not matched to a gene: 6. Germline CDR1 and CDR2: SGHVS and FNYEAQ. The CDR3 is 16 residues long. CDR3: CASSHGTGGGTGELFF. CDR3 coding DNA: TGTGCCAGCAGCCACGGGACAGGGGGGGGCACCGGGGAGCTGTTTTTT.

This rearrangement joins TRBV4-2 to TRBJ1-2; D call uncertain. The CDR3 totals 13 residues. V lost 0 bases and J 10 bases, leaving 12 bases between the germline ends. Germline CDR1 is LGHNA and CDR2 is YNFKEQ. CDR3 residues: CASSQEPGSPYTF. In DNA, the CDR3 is TGTGCCAGCAGCCAAGAGCCGGGATCCCCCTACACCTTC.

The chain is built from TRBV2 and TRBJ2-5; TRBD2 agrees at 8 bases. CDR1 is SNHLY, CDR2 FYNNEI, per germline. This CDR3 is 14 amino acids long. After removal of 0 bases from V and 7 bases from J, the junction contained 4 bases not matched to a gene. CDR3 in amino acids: CASSEAQAGVTQYF. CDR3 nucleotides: TGTGCCAGCAGTGAAGCTCAAGCGGGGGTGACCCAGTACTTC.